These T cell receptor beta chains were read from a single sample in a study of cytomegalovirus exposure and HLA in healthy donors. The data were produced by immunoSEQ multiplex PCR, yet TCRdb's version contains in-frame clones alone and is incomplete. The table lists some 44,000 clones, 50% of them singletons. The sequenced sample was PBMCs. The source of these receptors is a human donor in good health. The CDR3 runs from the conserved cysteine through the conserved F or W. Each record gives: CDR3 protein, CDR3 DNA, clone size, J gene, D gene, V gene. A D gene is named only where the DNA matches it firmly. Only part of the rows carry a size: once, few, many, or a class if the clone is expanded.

CDR3aa: CASSFGGSSSYEQYF
CDR3nt: TGTGCCAGCAGCTTTGGAGGGTCTTCCTCCTACGAGCAGTACTTC
abundance: NA
j_gene: TRBJ2-7
d_gene: NA
v_gene: TRBV7-2

CDR3aa: CASSQLDRGHEQYF
CDR3nt: TGCGCCAGCAGTCAACTGGACAGGGGGCACGAGCAGTACTTC
abundance: NA
j_gene: TRBJ2-7
d_gene: TRBD1
v_gene: TRBV23-1

CDR3aa: CASSPGLAGEETQYF
CDR3nt: TGTGCCAGCAGCCCAGGACTAGCGGGAGAAGAGACCCAGTACTTC
abundance: NA
j_gene: TRBJ2-5
d_gene: TRBD2
v_gene: TRBV7-9

CDR3aa: CASSHGKGTTQPQHF
CDR3nt: TGCGCCAGCAGCCACGGAAAGGGGACAACTCAGCCCCAGCATTTT
abundance: NA
j_gene: TRBJ1-5
d_gene: NA
v_gene: TRBV4-3

CDR3aa: CASSSTQGGYGYTF
CDR3nt: TGTGCCAGCAGCTCGACACAGGGGGGCTATGGCTACACCTTC
abundance: NA
j_gene: TRBJ1-2
d_gene: TRBD1
v_gene: TRBV11-2

CDR3aa: CAGLTGTPTLSGANVLTF
CDR3nt: TGTGCCGGTTTAACCGGGACACCGACCCTCTCTGGGGCCAACGTCCTGACTTTC
abundance: few
j_gene: TRBJ2-6
d_gene: NA
v_gene: TRBV2

CDR3aa: CASSLGAGISNQPQHF
CDR3nt: TGTGCCAGCAGCTTAGGGGCCGGGATTAGCAATCAGCCCCAGCATTTT
abundance: NA
j_gene: TRBJ1-5
d_gene: NA
v_gene: TRBV7-8

CDR3aa: CASSDFWGGGGPLHF
CDR3nt: TGTGCCAGCAGTGACTTTTGGGGGGGCGGGGGGCCCCTCCACTTT
abundance: NA
j_gene: TRBJ1-6
d_gene: NA
v_gene: TRBV25-1

CDR3aa: CASSPLGGGLYGYTF
CDR3nt: TGTGCCAGCAGCCCCTTAGGCGGCGGACTCTATGGCTACACCTTC
abundance: NA
j_gene: TRBJ1-2
d_gene: NA
v_gene: TRBV9

CDR3aa: CASSLEAVVSADF
CDR3nt: TGTGCCAGCAGCTTAGAGGCTGTGGTTTCTGCGGACTTC
abundance: few
j_gene: TRBJ2-5
d_gene: NA
v_gene: TRBV11-2

CDR3aa: CASSLGPGTYNEQFF
CDR3nt: TGTGCCAGCAGCTTAGGGCCCGGGACATACAATGAGCAGTTCTTC
abundance: NA
j_gene: TRBJ2-1
d_gene: NA
v_gene: TRBV7-2

CDR3aa: CASSDRGGPTDTQYF
CDR3nt: TGTGCCAGCAGCGATCGGGGAGGGCCCACAGATACGCAGTATTTT
abundance: NA
j_gene: TRBJ2-3
d_gene: TRBD2
v_gene: TRBV7-3

CDR3aa: CASSPAMVRGTEAFF
CDR3nt: TGCGCCAGCAGCCCCGCGATGGTGCGGGGCACTGAAGCTTTCTTT
abundance: NA
j_gene: TRBJ1-1
d_gene: NA
v_gene: TRBV4-3

CDR3aa: CASSYGDRGSGNTIYF
CDR3nt: TGTGCCAGCAGCTACGGGGACAGGGGATCAGGAAACACCATATATTTT
abundance: NA
j_gene: TRBJ1-3
d_gene: TRBD1
v_gene: TRBV13

CDR3aa: CASSLVELAYTGELFF
CDR3nt: TGTGCCAGCAGCTTAGTGGAACTAGCCTACACCGGGGAGCTGTTTTTT
abundance: NA
j_gene: TRBJ2-2
d_gene: NA
v_gene: TRBV7-6

CDR3aa: CASNSIVGAAAEAFF
CDR3nt: TGTGCCAGCAACTCTATCGTGGGGGCGGCGGCTGAAGCTTTCTTT
abundance: NA
j_gene: TRBJ1-1
d_gene: NA
v_gene: TRBV2

CDR3aa: CASSLGLGTNYGYTF
CDR3nt: TGTGCCAGTAGTCTCGGTCTCGGGACTAACTATGGCTACACCTTC
abundance: few
j_gene: TRBJ1-2
d_gene: NA
v_gene: TRBV19

CDR3aa: CASSLVGEYYCGYTF
CDR3nt: TGTGCCAGCAGCTTGGTTGGGGAGTATTACTGTGGCTACACCTTC
abundance: NA
j_gene: TRBJ1-2
d_gene: NA
v_gene: TRBV5-4

CDR3aa: CASSVEAGGRWGNEQFF
CDR3nt: TGTGCCAGCAGCGTAGAAGCGGGGGGCCGGTGGGGGAATGAGCAGTTCTTC
abundance: NA
j_gene: TRBJ2-1
d_gene: TRBD2
v_gene: TRBV9

CDR3aa: CASSRQAPPGVWWETQYF
CDR3nt: TGTGCCAGCAGCCGGCAAGCTCCTCCCGGGGTCTGGTGGGAGACCCAGTACTTC
abundance: few
j_gene: TRBJ2-5
d_gene: NA
v_gene: TRBV14

CDR3aa: CASSPWTSGVTNEQYF
CDR3nt: TGTGCCAGCTCACCCTGGACTAGCGGGGTTACAAACGAGCAGTACTTC
abundance: NA
j_gene: TRBJ2-7
d_gene: TRBD2
v_gene: TRBV18

CDR3aa: CASSAEQDSTEAFF
CDR3nt: TGTGCCAGCAGCGCCGAGCAGGACAGCACTGAAGCTTTCTTT
abundance: NA
j_gene: TRBJ1-1
d_gene: NA
v_gene: TRBV7-3

CDR3aa: CAWSVTGGNSPLHF
CDR3nt: TGTGCCTGGAGTGTAACGGGGGGCAATTCACCCCTCCACTTT
abundance: NA
j_gene: TRBJ1-6
d_gene: NA
v_gene: TRBV30

CDR3aa: CASSYPTGRLTNNEQFF
CDR3nt: TGTGCCAGCAGCTACCCTACCGGGAGGTTAACCAACAATGAGCAGTTCTTC
abundance: few
j_gene: TRBJ2-1
d_gene: TRBD2
v_gene: TRBV7-6

CDR3aa: CASSEGQGADTQYF
CDR3nt: TGTGCCAGCAGCGAGGGACAGGGGGCAGATACGCAGTATTTT
abundance: few
j_gene: TRBJ2-3
d_gene: TRBD1
v_gene: TRBV7-9

CDR3aa: CASSARTGGEAFF
CDR3nt: TGTGCCAGCAGCGCGCGGACAGGGGGGGAAGCTTTCTTT
abundance: NA
j_gene: TRBJ1-1
d_gene: TRBD1
v_gene: TRBV9

CDR3aa: CASRRRQGSENEQFF
CDR3nt: TGTGCCAGCAGGAGAAGACAGGGTTCAGAGAATGAGCAGTTCTTC
abundance: once
j_gene: TRBJ2-1
d_gene: TRBD1
v_gene: TRBV7-9